A selection of T cell receptor beta chains follows, all from one sample in a study. TCRdb independently ran MiXCR on the multiplex PCR reads; one entry per CDR3 protein. The profile shows 630 or so distinct CDR3 sequences, about 30% of them singletons. The material sequenced was tumor-infiltrating Tregs sorted from the breast tumor. The receptor source for this set is a female donor with breast cancer. CDR3s include the opening cysteine and the closing phenylalanine or tryptophan. D genes are given only for firm matches. Expanded clones get a size class; other rows say once, few or many, or leave the size out.

clone size | J gene | V gene | D gene | CDR3 DNA | CDR3 protein
- | TRBJ1-2 | TRBV12-3/TRBV12-4 | TRBD1 | TGTGCCAGCCCTCAGCCTGGACAGGGTGATGGCTACACCTTC | CASPQPGQGDGYTF
- | TRBJ1-2 | TRBV12-3/TRBV12-4 | - | TGTGCCAGCAGTTTAAGACGGGACTATGGCTACACCTTC | CASSLRRDYGYTF
- | TRBJ1-2 | TRBV12-3/TRBV12-4 | - | TGTGCCAGCAGAGCCCGGGACATACCAAACTATGGCTACACCTTC | CASRARDIPNYGYTF
- | TRBJ1-2 | TRBV12-3/TRBV12-4 | TRBD1 | TGTGCCAGCGGACAGGGCCCTGATGGCTACACCTTC | CASGQGPDGYTF
many | TRBJ1-2 | TRBV12-3/TRBV12-4 | TRBD1 | TGTGCCAGCGGACAGGGGCGGATCTATGGCTACACCTTC | CASGQGRIYGYTF
- | TRBJ1-2 | TRBV12-3/TRBV12-4 | TRBD1 | TGTGCCAGCAGCCCCGGACAGGGGCGGATCTATGGCTACACCTTC | CASSPGQGRIYGYTF
few | TRBJ1-2 | TRBV12-3/TRBV12-4 | TRBD1 | TGTGCCAGCACCCTAATGGGACAGGGCGGCGGCTACACCTTC | CASTLMGQGGGYTF
large | TRBJ1-2 | TRBV12-3/TRBV12-4 | - | TGTGCCAGCAGTTTAGCGCCGAGGGGCTACACCTTC | CASSLAPRGYTF
large | TRBJ1-2 | TRBV12-3/TRBV12-4 | - | TGTGCCAGCAGTTCGGGGTTTCGCTATGGCTACACCTTC | CASSSGFRYGYTF
large | TRBJ1-2 | TRBV12-3/TRBV12-4 | - | TGTGCCAGCAGTTTGGGGAACGGCTATGGCTACACCTTC | CASSLGNGYGYTF
large | TRBJ1-2 | TRBV12-3/TRBV12-4 | - | TGTGCCAGCAGTTTAGTTGAGGGGACTAACTATGGCTACACCTTC | CASSLVEGTNYGYTF
- | TRBJ1-2 | TRBV12-3/TRBV12-4 | TRBD1 | TGTGCCAGCAGTAGACAGGGGTATGGCTACACCTTC | CASSRQGYGYTF
few | TRBJ1-2 | TRBV12-3/TRBV12-4 | - | TGTGCCAGCAGTTCCCTCTGGCAGGTGGTGGATGGCTACACCTTC | CASSSLWQVVDGYTF
- | TRBJ1-2 | TRBV12-3/TRBV12-4 | - | TGTGCCAGCAGTTCGAGACAGGCCTCTAACTATGGCTACACCTTC | CASSSRQASNYGYTF
few | TRBJ1-2 | TRBV12-3/TRBV12-4 | - | TGTGCCAGCAAGAAGGGACACCGGTATGGCTACACCTTC | CASKKGHRYGYTF
- | TRBJ1-2 | TRBV12-3/TRBV12-4 | - | TGTGCCAGCAGTTTACGGCCCGGGGCAGGCTATGGCTACACCTTC | CASSLRPGAGYGYTF
few | TRBJ1-2 | TRBV12-3/TRBV12-4 | - | TGTGCCAGCAGTCGACAAACAGGGATCGAAGGCTACACCTTC | CASSRQTGIEGYTF
large | TRBJ1-2 | TRBV12-3/TRBV12-4 | - | TGTGCCAGCCTCGGGCAGTATGGCTACACCTTC | CASLGQYGYTF
large | TRBJ1-2 | TRBV12-3/TRBV12-4 | - | TGTGCCAGCAGTTTAAGAGGATACTATGGCTACACCTTC | CASSLRGYYGYTF
- | TRBJ1-2 | TRBV12-3/TRBV12-4 | TRBD1 | TGTGCCAGCAGTCAGGGACAGGGAGCTGGCTACACCTTC | CASSQGQGAGYTF
- | TRBJ1-2 | TRBV12-3/TRBV12-4 | TRBD1 | TGTGCCAGCAGTTCGACAGGGGTTAACTATGGCTACACCTTC | CASSSTGVNYGYTF
large | TRBJ1-2 | TRBV12-3/TRBV12-4 | - | TGTGCCAGCAGTTTACAGAAAATCTATGGCTACACCTTC | CASSLQKIYGYTF
- | TRBJ1-2 | TRBV12-3/TRBV12-4 | TRBD1 | TGTGCCAGCAGTCGGGACAGGGGCCGCGGCTACACCTTC | CASSRDRGRGYTF
- | TRBJ1-2 | TRBV12-3/TRBV12-4 | TRBD1 | TGTGCCAGCAGCCGACTAGGGTTCCGGGACAGCTATGGCTACACCTTC | CASSRLGFRDSYGYTF
- | TRBJ1-2 | TRBV12-3/TRBV12-4 | - | TGTGCCAGCAGTCAGGGGCTGGGCGGCTACACCTTC | CASSQGLGGYTF
- | TRBJ1-2 | TRBV12-3/TRBV12-4 | TRBD1 | TGTGCCAGCATCCTGGGGACAGGGGTGAAAGGCTACACCTTC | CASILGTGVKGYTF
large | TRBJ1-2 | TRBV12-3/TRBV12-4 | - | TGTGCCAGCAGTTTACCAGGGAAGAAGGGCTACACCTTC | CASSLPGKKGYTF
few | TRBJ1-2 | TRBV12-3/TRBV12-4 | TRBD1 | TGTGCCAGCAGTTCGGTCACCGGGACAGGGCCTGTTACCTCCTATGGCTACACCTTC | CASSSVTGTGPVTSYGYTF
medium-sized | TRBJ1-2 | TRBV12-3/TRBV12-4 | TRBD1 | TGTGCCAGCAGGGGCGCCGGGACAGGGCCTGTTACCTCCTATGGCTACACCTTC | CASRGAGTGPVTSYGYTF
- | TRBJ1-2 | TRBV12-3/TRBV12-4 | TRBD1 | TGTGCCAGCAGTTCGTATTCCGGGACAGGGGTGAGTGGCTACACCTTC | CASSSYSGTGVSGYTF
- | TRBJ1-2 | TRBV12-3/TRBV12-4 | TRBD1 | TGTGCCAGCAGCCGCTCGGGGACAGGGGATGGCTACACCTTC | CASSRSGTGDGYTF
- | TRBJ1-2 | TRBV12-3/TRBV12-4 | TRBD1 | TGTGCCAGCAGCGGACAGGGCAGCTATGGCTACACCTTC | CASSGQGSYGYTF
medium-sized | TRBJ1-2 | TRBV12-3/TRBV12-4 | - | TGTGCCAGCAGTTTACAGGGTTTAAGCTATGGCTACACCTTC | CASSLQGLSYGYTF
once | TRBJ1-2 | TRBV12-3/TRBV12-4 | - | TGTGCCAGCAGTCTCCCTCCAGGGAGTAATGGCTACACCTTC | CASSLPPGSNGYTF
- | TRBJ1-2 | TRBV12-3/TRBV12-4 | TRBD1 | TGTGCCAGCAGTCCCGGGACAGGGGATGGCTACACCTTC | CASSPGTGDGYTF
- | TRBJ1-2 | TRBV12-3/TRBV12-4 | TRBD1 | TGTGCCAGCAAGAAGGGACAGGGAGCTAACTATGGCTACACCTTC | CASKKGQGANYGYTF
- | TRBJ1-2 | TRBV12-3/TRBV12-4 | TRBD1 | TGTGCCAGCAGCGGACAGGGCTATGGCTACACCTTC | CASSGQGYGYTF
large | TRBJ1-2 | TRBV12-3/TRBV12-4 | TRBD1 | TGTGCCAGCAGTGATCTACAGGGGAGCTATGGCTACACCTTC | CASSDLQGSYGYTF
many | TRBJ1-2 | TRBV12-3/TRBV12-4 | - | TGTGCCAGCAGTTTAGAGGGGTATGGCTACACCTTC | CASSLEGYGYTF
- | TRBJ1-2 | TRBV12-3/TRBV12-4 | TRBD1 | TGTGCCAGCAGTTTACCGGGACAGGGGTATGGCTACACCTTC | CASSLPGQGYGYTF
- | TRBJ1-2 | TRBV12-3/TRBV12-4 | - | TGTGCCAGCAGTGTCCGGAGTTGGGTGGACGGCTATGGCTACACCTTC | CASSVRSWVDGYGYTF
large | TRBJ1-2 | TRBV12-3/TRBV12-4 | - | TGTGCCAGCAGTTTACCGACGGGCGGAGGCTACACCTTC | CASSLPTGGGYTF
many | TRBJ1-2 | TRBV12-3/TRBV12-4 | TRBD1 | TGTGCCAGCAGTAGACAGGGGCTGGGCGGCTACACCTTC | CASSRQGLGGYTF
large | TRBJ1-2 | TRBV12-3/TRBV12-4 | - | TGTGCCAGCAGTTTAGTTGTAACAGGGAAATATGGCTACACCTTC | CASSLVVTGKYGYTF
large | TRBJ1-2 | TRBV12-3/TRBV12-4 | - | TGTGCCAGCGGATACAGGGTACTTTATGGCTACACCTTC | CASGYRVLYGYTF
large | TRBJ1-2 | TRBV12-3/TRBV12-4 | - | TGTGCCAGCAGTTTAGGGGTTTGGGGCTACACCTTC | CASSLGVWGYTF
- | TRBJ1-2 | TRBV12-3/TRBV12-4 | - | TGTGCCAGCAGCTCCGGGGCAGGCTATGGCTACACCTTC | CASSSGAGYGYTF
large | TRBJ1-2 | TRBV12-3/TRBV12-4 | - | TGTGCCAGCGGGGTGAGAGCCGGTGGCTACACCTTC | CASGVRAGGYTF
few | TRBJ1-2 | TRBV12-3/TRBV12-4 | TRBD1 | TGTGCCAGCAGTTTGGAGACAGGGAGTCATGGCTACACCTTC | CASSLETGSHGYTF
- | TRBJ1-2 | TRBV12-3/TRBV12-4 | TRBD1 | TGTGCCAGCAGTAGACAGGGACAGGCCCTATATGGCTACACCTTC | CASSRQGQALYGYTF
few | TRBJ1-2 | TRBV12-3/TRBV12-4 | - | TGTGCCAGCAGTAGACAGGACAGTCTCTATGGCTACACCTTC | CASSRQDSLYGYTF
few | TRBJ1-2 | TRBV12-3/TRBV12-4 | TRBD1 | TGTGCCAGCAGTTCGTATTCCGGGACAGGGAGTCATGGCTACACCTTC | CASSSYSGTGSHGYTF
- | TRBJ1-2 | TRBV12-3/TRBV12-4 | TRBD1 | TGTGCCAGCAGCGGACAGGCCCTATATGGCTACACCTTC | CASSGQALYGYTF
- | TRBJ1-2 | TRBV12-3/TRBV12-4 | TRBD1 | TGTGCCAGCATCCTGGGGACAGGGTGGGTCTACACCTTC | CASILGTGWVYTF
large | TRBJ1-2 | TRBV12-3/TRBV12-4 | - | TGTGCCAGCAGTTTAAGGGCCAGATACAACTATGGCTACACCTTC | CASSLRARYNYGYTF